The 10 T cell receptor beta chains given below trace back to one sample, sequenced in a study of blood T cell repertoires in COVID-19. Clones were sequenced by immunoSEQ multiplex PCR, and TCRdb holds only the in-frame ones, with some missing. The repertoire has 100,000 to 150,000 clones, roughly 92% of them found once; the top ten carry around 2%. Input material: peripheral blood. The source is a man aged 50-60 years with COVID-19, enrolled during active disease.

This clone was detected a few times. The chain carries TRBV7-2 and TRBJ2-7, with D unclear. The ends were cut back, 1 base at V and 8 bases at J, with 6 bases in the middle. CDR1 SGHTA and CDR2 FQGNSA come from the germline V gene. This CDR3 has 11 residues. This CDR3 is CASSLGLKQYF. The CDR3 bases are TGTGCCAGCAGCTTAGGACTGAAGCAGTACTTC.

The chain joins TRBV5-4 to TRBJ2-7, with D tentatively TRBD1 (6 bases). The ends were cut back, 4 bases at V and 2 bases at J, with 16 bases in the middle. The CDR3 has 15 residues. Per the germline V gene, CDR1 is SGHNT and CDR2 is YYREEE (reference sequence). CDR3 region: CASSEGPGHTYEQYF. The DNA for the CDR3 is TGTGCCAGCAGCGAGGGGCCGGGACACACCTACGAGCAGTACTTC.

The chain combines TRBV3-1 (or the pseudogene TRBV3-2) with TRBJ1-4, with D perhaps matching TRBD1 (5 bases). The CDR3 extends over 18 amino acids. Deletions cut 0 bases from V and 0 bases from J, with 14 bases between. Germline V CDR1 and CDR2: LGHDT, YNNKEL (reference sequence). This CDR3 is CASSQDWGHIATNEKLFF. CDR3 sequence (DNA): TGTGCCAGCAGCCAAGATTGGGGCCACATTGCAACTAATGAAAAACTGTTTTTT.

This sequence joins TRBV5-4 and TRBJ1-4; TRBD1 might be the D (5 bases). This CDR3 is built from 15 residues. Germline CDR1 SGHNT, CDR2 YYREEE (reference sequence). V was trimmed by 0 bases and J by 0 bases, leaving 6 bases between them. CDR3 sequence reads: CASSLATATNEKLFF. CDR3 DNA sequence: TGTGCCAGCAGCTTGGCGACAGCAACTAATGAAAAACTGTTTTTT.

This chain connects TRBV10-3 to TRBJ1-1; no definite D call. Germline assignment: CDR1 ENHRY and CDR2 SYGVKD. The CDR3 extends over 13 amino acids. Trimming left V 0 bases short and J 8 bases short, with 10 bases between. CDR3 region: CAISESFGREAFF. The CDR3 nucleotides read TGTGCCATCAGTGAGTCGTTTGGCAGGGAAGCTTTCTTT.

The chain employs TRBV6-5 and TRBJ1-4; D is possibly TRBD1 (5 bases). Germline V gene lookup returns CDR1 MNHEY and CDR2 SVGAGI. This CDR3 spans 13 amino acids. V lost 6 bases and J lost 7, with 12 bases in between. For the CDR3, the DNA is TGTGCCAGCAGGGGGGGACCGGGTGAAAAACTGTTTTTT. Translation: CASRGGPGEKLFF.

This clone was seen repeatedly, ten times or more. CDR3 coding DNA: TGTGCCAGCAGTTTAATGGCTTCCACAGATACGCAGTATTTT. This gives the protein CASSLMASTDTQYF. The V and J genes are TRBV27 and TRBJ2-3, with D uncertain. The ends were cut back, 2 bases at V and 2 bases at J, with 8 bases in the middle. Germline V lookup: CDR1 MNHEY, CDR2 SMNVEV (reference sequence). This CDR3 spans 14 amino acids.

The V and J genes are TRBV7-9 and TRBJ2-5; D call uncertain. This CDR3 is 14 amino acids long. The V gene lost 1 base and the J gene lost 7 bases, with 13 bases spanning the gap. Germline CDR1 and CDR2: SEHNR and FQNEAQ (reference sequence). The CDR3 is CASSLGQVDGTQYF. Written as DNA, the CDR3 is TGTGCCAGCAGCTTAGGGCAGGTCGACGGGACCCAGTACTTC.

The chain uses TRBV14 and TRBJ2-1; D might be TRBD1 (5 bases). The V end lost 0 bases, the J end lost 9 bases, and 6 bases lay between the germline ends. The CDR3 totals 12 residues. In germline, CDR1 is SGHDN, CDR2 FVKESK. The CDR3 nucleotides read TGTGCCAGCAGCCAAGACAGGGCTGAGCAGTTCTTC. Its translation: CASSQDRAEQFF.

DNA for the CDR3: TGTGCCAGCAGAAAAAGGCAGGAAGAGGGAGATACGCAGTATTTT. Its protein is CASRKRQEEGDTQYF. The rearrangement uses TRBV7-9 and TRBJ2-3; perhaps TRBD2 as D (5 bases). The germline V gene has CDR1 SEHNR and CDR2 FQNEAQ (reference sequence). The CDR3 consists of 15 residues. Trimming cost V 6 bases and J 5 bases, with 18 bases left between them.